This entry lists 21 T cell receptor beta chains sequenced from one sample in a study of T cell responses to AZD1222 COVID-19 vaccine. The data were produced by immunoSEQ multiplex PCR, yet TCRdb's version contains in-frame clones alone and is incomplete. The sample includes 150,000 to 200,000 clones, about 89% of them seen just once. The specimen comprised peripheral blood, sampled on day 0 of MenACWY control vaccination. All receptors derive from an adult in good health.

The chain uses TRBV7-9 and TRBJ2-5, with 10 bases matching TRBD2. This CDR3 spans 16 amino acids. V lost 0 bases to trimming and J lost 5 bases; unmatched junction nucleotides: 6. Germline V lookup: CDR1 SEHNR, CDR2 FQNEAQ (reference sequence). The CDR3 coding sequence is TGTGCCAGCAGCTTAGCACTAGCGGGGATATCGGAGACCCAGTACTTC. It yields the protein CASSLALAGISETQYF.

The chain combines TRBV12-3 or TRBV12-4 with TRBJ2-1, with D uncertain. The CDR3 spans 11 residues. V was trimmed by 6 bases and J by 8 bases, leaving 8 bases between them. The CDR3 reads CASSLWDEQFF. For the CDR3, the DNA is TGTGCCAGCAGCCTCTGGGATGAGCAGTTCTTC.

The chain links TRBV6-5 to TRBJ2-2; D is ambiguous. CDR1 MNHEY and CDR2 SVGAGI come from the germline V gene. The CDR3 has 16 residues. The V gene lost 3 bases and the J gene lost 3 bases, with 14 bases spanning the gap. The CDR3 sequence: CASSYSWAVDTGELFF. CDR3 sequence (DNA): TGTGCCAGCAGTTATAGCTGGGCGGTGGACACCGGGGAGCTGTTTTTT.

The CDR3 coding sequence is TGTGCCAGCAGCCGGGCTAGGGGCGTCGGGAACATTCAGTACTTC. This sequence encodes CASSRARGVGNIQYF. The gene calls are TRBV3-1 (or the pseudogene TRBV3-2) and TRBJ2-4; D might be TRBD1 (5 bases). With 4 bases removed from V and 7 bases from J, the gap between germline ends came to 17 bases. The CDR3 has 15 residues. Germline CDR1 and CDR2: LGHDT and YNNKEL (reference sequence).

The rearrangement joins TRBV6-2 or TRBV6-3 to TRBJ2-1, with TRBD2 matching over 12 bases. The V gene end was trimmed by 0 bases and the J gene end by 9 bases; junction bases not matched to a gene: 9. Germline CDR1 MNHEY, CDR2 SVGEGT. This CDR3 has 17 amino acids. The CDR3 nucleotides are TGTGCCAGCAGTTACTCGTCTAGCGGGGGGGCCTCGCGTGAGCAGTTCTTC. Encoded protein: CASSYSSSGGASREQFF.

The rearrangement uses TRBV7-8 and TRBJ1-2; D remains ambiguous. Germline lookup yields CDR1 SGHVS and CDR2 FQNEAQ. V lost 0 bases and J 2 bases, leaving 4 bases between the germline ends. The CDR3 loop spans 13 amino acids. The CDR3 DNA follows: TGTGCCAGCAGCTTAGCGGAAAACTATGGCTACACCTTC. It specifies CASSLAENYGYTF.

The rearrangement links TRBV11-1 to TRBJ2-7; 11 bases are shared with TRBD2. Germline CDR1 and CDR2: SGHAT and FQDESV (reference sequence). J was trimmed by 5 bases and V by 5 bases; bases with no gene match: 8. CDR3 length: 15 residues. CDR3 bases: TGTGCCAGCAGCATGCCGACTAGCGGGAATCACGAGCAGTACTTC. Translation gives CASSMPTSGNHEQYF.

This chain's CDR3 is CASRQGQYDEQYF. The CDR3 DNA reads TGTGCCAGCAGACAGGGGCAATATGACGAGCAGTACTTC. J is TRBJ2-7 and V is TRBV12-3 or TRBV12-4; 7 nucleotides agree with TRBD1. The junction had 7 bases not matched to a gene; V was cut back by 6 bases and J by 5 bases. The CDR3 has 13 amino acids.

This sequence joins TRBV5-1 and TRBJ1-2; D is possibly TRBD1 (5 bases). The germline V gene encodes CDR1 SGHRS and CDR2 YFSETQ. The CDR3 has 16 residues. The ends were cut back, 2 bases at V and 4 bases at J, with 18 bases in the middle. The CDR3 spells CASSLGVTVAVYGYTF. CDR3 DNA sequence: TGCGCCAGCAGCTTAGGGGTAACAGTTGCAGTCTATGGCTACACCTTC.

The chain employs TRBV4-2 and TRBJ2-4; D unclear. From germline, CDR1 is LGHNA and CDR2 YNFKEQ. The CDR3 spans 16 residues. V shed 0 bases and J shed 0 bases, with 9 bases lying between them. The CDR3 protein is CASSQDPSLAKNIQYF. The CDR3 nucleotides read TGTGCCAGCAGCCAAGATCCTAGTCTAGCCAAAAACATTCAGTACTTC.

V usage is TRBV4-1 and J usage is TRBJ1-5, with TRBD1 matching over 8 bases. In germline, CDR1 is MGHRA, CDR2 YSYEKL. V lost 1 base, J lost 0 bases, and 2 bases stayed unmatched. The CDR3 has 16 residues. CDR3 in DNA: TGCGCCAGCAGCCAAGCCGGGACAGGTAGCAATCAGCCCCAGCATTTT. Translated: CASSQAGTGSNQPQHF.

This chain links TRBV9 with TRBJ2-7, with unresolved D. The CDR3 loop spans 14 amino acids. Germline values: CDR1 SGDLS, CDR2 YYNGEE. Trimming took 2 bases from V and 4 from J, leaving 13 bases between them. The CDR3 sequence: CASSVAADLYEQYF. The CDR3 nucleotides read TGTGCCAGCAGCGTCGCCGCCGACTTATACGAGCAGTACTTC.

This clone appeared a few times. The chain is built from TRBV30 and TRBJ2-3, with unresolved D. Germline loops: CDR1 GTSNPN, CDR2 SVGIG (reference sequence). The CDR3 has 14 amino acids. The V and J ends lost 2 bases and 4 bases respectively, with 13 bases between them. In DNA, the CDR3 is TGTGCCTGGAGTTGGGAAGGAGTGGCAGATACGCAGTATTTT. Translation: CAWSWEGVADTQYF.

The chain combines TRBV14 with TRBJ1-1; a weak D match, TRBD1 (6 bases). This CDR3 has 13 residues. V lost 4 bases to trimming and J lost 1 base, with 7 bases between them. Germline V lookup: CDR1 SGHDN, CDR2 FVKESK. The DNA for the CDR3 is TGTGCCAGCAGCCTACAGGGGAACACTGAAGCTTTCTTT. Its protein is CASSLQGNTEAFF.

Written as DNA, the CDR3 is TGTGCCAGCAGCTTAGGGGCTACCGCGAAATACAATGAGCAGTTCTTC. It codes for CASSLGATAKYNEQFF. The V gene is TRBV7-9, the J gene TRBJ2-1; the D is unclear. Germline CDR1 is SEHNR and CDR2 is FQNEAQ (reference sequence). The CDR3 extends over 16 amino acids. Trimming took off 1 base at V and 4 bases at J, with 14 bases between the two ends.

V usage is TRBV11-2 and J usage is TRBJ2-1, with 8 bases identical to TRBD2. The CDR3 spans 15 residues. The germline V gene has CDR1 SGHAT and CDR2 FQNNGV. Unmatched junction bases numbered 9, after V lost 5 bases and J lost 6 bases. The CDR3 reads CASSRAGDGGNEQFF. The DNA for the CDR3 is TGTGCCAGCAGCAGAGCGGGAGATGGTGGCAATGAGCAGTTCTTC.

The genes are TRBV11-2 and TRBJ2-3, with TRBD2 identical over 11 bases. This CDR3 is 16 amino acids long. V gave up 6 bases and J gave up 3 bases; unmatched junction bases: 8. Germline assignment: CDR1 SGHAT and CDR2 FQNNGV. This CDR3 is CASRQAGTSGTDTQYF. CDR3 DNA: TGTGCCAGCAGGCAAGCCGGGACTAGCGGAACAGATACGCAGTATTTT.

As to this clone: Different DNA sequences within this sample yield the same CDR3. The chain carries TRBV12-3 or TRBV12-4 and TRBJ1-5; D perhaps matches TRBD1 (6 bases). CDR3 size: 12 residues. With 5 bases removed from V and 7 bases from J, the gap between germline ends came to 9 bases. The CDR3 loop reads CASSAQGQPQHF. CDR3 in DNA: TGTGCCAGCAGTGCCCAGGGGCAGCCCCAGCATTTT.

This chain connects TRBV9 to TRBJ1-4; 7 bases align to TRBD1. Germline V gives CDR1 SGDLS, CDR2 YYNGEE. The V segment lost 0 bases and the J segment 3 bases; nucleotides outside the gene matches: 11. This CDR3 region has 18 residues. CDR3 residues: CASSVGWGAGTANEKLFF. CDR3 nucleotides: TGTGCCAGCAGCGTAGGTTGGGGGGCCGGGACAGCTAATGAAAAACTGTTTTTT. The full variable domain, rest sourced from reference TRBV9 and TRBJ1-4, is DSGVTQTPKHLITATGQRVTLRCSPRSGDLSVYWYQQSLDQGLQFLIQYYNGEERAKGNILERFSAQQFPDLHSELNLSSLELGDSALYFCASSVGWGAGTANEKLFFGSGTQLSVL.

The V gene is TRBV11-2, the J gene TRBJ1-6; TRBD1 aligns across 9 bases. Germline assignment: CDR1 SGHAT and CDR2 FQNNGV. The CDR3 runs to 17 residues. Trimming removed 5 bases from V and 7 bases from J; junction bases left unmatched: 12. The CDR3 DNA sequence: TGTGCCAGCAGCCACCTCCGGGACAGGGTTGAGAATTCACCCCTCCACTTT. It specifies CASSHLRDRVENSPLHF.

This chain joins TRBV20-1 and TRBJ1-1; D might be TRBD1 (5 bases). CDR1 DFQATT and CDR2 SNEGSKA come from the germline V gene (reference sequence). V shed 5 bases and J shed 4 bases, with 8 bases lying between them. The CDR3 totals 11 residues. DNA for the CDR3: TGCAGTGCTCAGGGACGCACTGAAGCTTTCTTT. This codes for CSAQGRTEAFF.